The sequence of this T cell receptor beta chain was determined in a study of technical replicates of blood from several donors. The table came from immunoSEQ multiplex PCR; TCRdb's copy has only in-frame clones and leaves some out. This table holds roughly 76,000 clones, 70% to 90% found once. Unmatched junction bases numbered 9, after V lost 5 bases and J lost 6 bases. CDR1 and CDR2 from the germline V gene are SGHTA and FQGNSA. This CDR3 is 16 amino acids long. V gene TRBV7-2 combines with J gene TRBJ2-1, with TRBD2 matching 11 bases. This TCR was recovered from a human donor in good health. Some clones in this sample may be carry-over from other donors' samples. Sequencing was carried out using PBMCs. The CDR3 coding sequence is TGTGCCAGCAGCATTAGCGGGGGGGCCCTTTCCAATGAGCAGTTCTTC. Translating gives CASSISGGALSNEQFF.